In its sample, the clone carrying this T cell receptor (beta chain) was seen a few times. For the second PCR, which ran for about 7 to 11 cycles, a sample-barcoded 5' primer and a J-beta primer mix were used. From the 5' RACE reads, TCRdb called clonotypes with MiXCR, one entry per CDR3 protein. Among about 780,000 distinct CDR3 sequences listed, around 68% were seen once. This record comes from a study of blood T cells in healthy people across ages. This CDR3 has 16 amino acids. Germline-derived CDR1 and CDR2 are ENHRY and SYGVKD. V lost 0 bases and J lost 2, with 13 bases in between. This receptor was obtained from a young man in good health. V is TRBV10-3 and J is TRBJ2-5, with a weak D call TRBD1 (5 bases). Sequenced input: blood. The CDR3 region is CAISESRQTKQETQYF. The CDR3 DNA follows: TGTGCCATCAGTGAGTCGAGACAGACAAAGCAAGAGACCCAGTACTTC.